This section outlines one TCR beta chain sequence together with its context. Its matching antigen is unknown. Produced via immunoSEQ multiplex PCR; TCRdb's table is partial and in-frame only. In the table there are some 310,000 clones, about 80% of which are singletons. TCR beta libraries used about 2.2 micrograms of genomic DNA from cryopreserved PBMCs. The data belong to a study of cytotoxic CD8 clonotypes in ibrutinib-treated CLL. The overall study: Samples had a mean of roughly 250,000 productive templates and approximately 90,000 productive rearrangements. The study, taken as a whole, reports: Private clonotypes, not public ones, expanded at ibrutinib response. Clonality was higher at baseline than in age-matched healthy donors and tracked circulating CD8+ T-cell counts.

Source: PBMCs, taken before ibrutinib treatment. This receptor was obtained from a human donor with chronic lymphocytic leukemia.

The CDR3 bases are TGTGCCAGCAGCTTTGGTCCCAAAAACATTCAGTACTTC. Protein: CASSFGPKNIQYF. This chain links TRBV11-3 with TRBJ2-4; D is unresolved. This CDR3 is built from 13 residues. The V and J ends lost 3 bases and 2 bases respectively, with 5 bases between them. Germline V gene sequence: CDR1 SGHNT, CDR2 YENEEA.